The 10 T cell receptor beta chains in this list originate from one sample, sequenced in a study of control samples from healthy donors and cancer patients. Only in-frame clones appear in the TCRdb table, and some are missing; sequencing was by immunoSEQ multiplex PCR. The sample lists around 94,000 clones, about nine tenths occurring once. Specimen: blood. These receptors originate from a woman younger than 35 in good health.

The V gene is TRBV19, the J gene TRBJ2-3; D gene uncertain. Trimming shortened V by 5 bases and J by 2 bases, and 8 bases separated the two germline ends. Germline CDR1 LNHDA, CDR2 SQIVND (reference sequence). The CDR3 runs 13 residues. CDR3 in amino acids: CASSDGVTDTQYF. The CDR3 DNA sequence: TGTGCCAGTAGTGATGGGGTCACAGATACGCAGTATTTT.

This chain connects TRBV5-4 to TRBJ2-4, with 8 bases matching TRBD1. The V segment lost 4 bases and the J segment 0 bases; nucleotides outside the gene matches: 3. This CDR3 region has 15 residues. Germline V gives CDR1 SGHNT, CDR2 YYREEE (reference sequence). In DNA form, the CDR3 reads TGTGCCAGCAGCGCAGGGACAGGAGCCAAAAACATTCAGTACTTC. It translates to CASSAGTGAKNIQYF.

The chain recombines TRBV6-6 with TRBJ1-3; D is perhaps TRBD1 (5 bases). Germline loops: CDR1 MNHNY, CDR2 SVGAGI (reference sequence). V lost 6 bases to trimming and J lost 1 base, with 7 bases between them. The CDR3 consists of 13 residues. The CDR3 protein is CASSRESGNTIYF. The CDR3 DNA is TGTGCCAGCAGCAGGGAATCTGGAAACACCATATATTTT.

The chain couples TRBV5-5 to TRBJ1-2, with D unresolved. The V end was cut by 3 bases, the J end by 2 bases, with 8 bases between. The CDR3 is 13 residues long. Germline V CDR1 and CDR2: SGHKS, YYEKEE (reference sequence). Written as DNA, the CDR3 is TGTGCCAGCAGCTCGGGGATGAACTATGGCTACACCTTC. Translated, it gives CASSSGMNYGYTF.

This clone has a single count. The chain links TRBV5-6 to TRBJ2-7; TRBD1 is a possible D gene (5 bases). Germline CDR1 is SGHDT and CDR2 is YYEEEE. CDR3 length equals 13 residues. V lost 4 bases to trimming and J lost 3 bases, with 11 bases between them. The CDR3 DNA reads TGTGCCAGCAGCCCAGGACACCTCTACGAGCAGTACTTC. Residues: CASSPGHLYEQYF.

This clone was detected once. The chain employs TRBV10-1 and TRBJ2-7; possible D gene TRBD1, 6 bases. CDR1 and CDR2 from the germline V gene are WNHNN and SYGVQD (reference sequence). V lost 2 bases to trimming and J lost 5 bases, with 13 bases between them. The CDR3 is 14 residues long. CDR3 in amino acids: CASSEGDTGNEQYF. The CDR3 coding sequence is TGCGCCAGCAGTGAGGGGGATACAGGGAACGAGCAGTACTTC.

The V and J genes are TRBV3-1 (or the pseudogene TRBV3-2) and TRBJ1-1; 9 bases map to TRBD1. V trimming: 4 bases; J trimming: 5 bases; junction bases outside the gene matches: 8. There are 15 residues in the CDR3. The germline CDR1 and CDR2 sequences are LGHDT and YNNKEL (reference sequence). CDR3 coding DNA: TGTGCCAGCAGCCTCGAGACAGGGGGAGGAACTGAAGCTTTCTTT. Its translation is CASSLETGGGTEAFF.

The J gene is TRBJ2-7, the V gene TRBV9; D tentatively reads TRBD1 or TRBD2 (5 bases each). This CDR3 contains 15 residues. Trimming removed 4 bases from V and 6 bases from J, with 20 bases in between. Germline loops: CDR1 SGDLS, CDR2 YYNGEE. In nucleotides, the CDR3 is TGTGCCAGCAGCCCCTCCGGGACCTCCGGGGCCGAGCAGTACTTC. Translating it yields CASSPSGTSGAEQYF.

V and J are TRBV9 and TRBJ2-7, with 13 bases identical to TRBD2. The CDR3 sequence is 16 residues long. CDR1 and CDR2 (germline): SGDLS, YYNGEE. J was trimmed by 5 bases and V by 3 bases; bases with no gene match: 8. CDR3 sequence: CASSASLAGGPHEQYF. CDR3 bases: TGTGCCAGCAGCGCCTCACTAGCGGGGGGGCCCCACGAGCAGTACTTC.

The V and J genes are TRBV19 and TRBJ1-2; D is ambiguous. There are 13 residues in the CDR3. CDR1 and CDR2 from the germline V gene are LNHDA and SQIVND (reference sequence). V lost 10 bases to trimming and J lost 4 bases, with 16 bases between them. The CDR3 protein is CATQVEWGYGYTF. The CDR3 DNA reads TGTGCCACTCAAGTGGAGTGGGGCTATGGCTACACCTTC.